This T cell receptor (beta chain) comes out of a study of blood T cell repertoires in COVID-19. Germline trimming cut 6 bases from V and 5 bases from J; bases unmatched to any gene: 4. Germline values: CDR1 WNHNN, CDR2 SYGVQD (reference sequence). This CDR3 is built from 13 residues. Original analysis: The authors estimated nucleated cell counts from reference gene primer amplification. Assay used: immunoSEQ multiplex PCR; TCRdb lists only in-frame clones, some missing. For V, J and clone size, that table is used; D and trimming come from the DNA. This table has around 100,000 clones, about 88% appearing once.

The chain uses TRBV10-1 and TRBJ2-3, with 8 bases matching TRBD2. This receptor was taken from a woman aged 55-75 years with acute or convalescent COVID-19. Source material: peripheral blood. The CDR3 loop is CASSGGALDTQYF. CDR3 coding DNA: TGCGCCAGCAGCGGGGGGGCCCTAGATACGCAGTATTTT.